The 15 T cell receptor beta chains below were found in one sample sequenced in a study of cytomegalovirus exposure and HLA in healthy donors. This PCR relied on a set of 60 Vbeta primers and 13 Jbeta primers. TCRdb's copy holds only in-frame clones and misses some; the assay was immunoSEQ multiplex PCR. The table shows 150,000 to 200,000 clones, with about 81% occurring only once. Sample: PBMCs. These receptors originate from a man aged 18 to 35 in good health and CMV-seronegative.

The chain links TRBV7-9 to TRBJ2-2; TRBD1 matches 9 bases. The length of the CDR3 is 17 residues. The germline V gene has CDR1 SEHNR and CDR2 FQNEAQ (reference sequence). Trimming removed 0 bases from V and 5 bases from J; junction bases left unmatched: 7. CDR3 amino acids: CASSLAGDRGRTGELFF. Written as DNA, the CDR3 is TGTGCCAGCAGCTTAGCAGGAGACAGGGGGAGGACCGGGGAGCTGTTTTTT.

The chain combines TRBV30 with TRBJ2-7, with D tentatively TRBD1 (6 bases). CDR1 is GTSNPN and CDR2 is SVGIG in the germline V gene (reference sequence). The CDR3 contains 13 residues. V gave up 3 bases and J gave up 5 bases, with 14 bases separating them. This CDR3 reads CAWRIQGTDEQYF. The CDR3 coding sequence is TGTGCCTGGAGGATACAGGGCACCGACGAGCAGTACTTC.

This sequence joins TRBV7-8 and TRBJ1-1; tentatively, D is TRBD1 (5 bases). This CDR3 spans 15 amino acids. V was clipped by 0 bases and J by 4 bases, with 12 bases between them. Per germline, CDR1 SGHVS and CDR2 FQNEAQ. The CDR3 DNA reads as TGTGCCAGCAGCTTAGCGTTAGCGGGGGGCACTGAAGCTTTCTTT. Protein product: CASSLALAGGTEAFF.

The table lists this clone with a few counts. The chain has TRBV19 and TRBJ2-7; D unclear. Germline V CDR1 and CDR2: LNHDA, SQIVND (reference sequence). The V end was cut by 4 bases, the J end by 3 bases, with 10 bases between. The CDR3 has 13 residues. Here the CDR3 reads CASSTSYNYEQYF. CDR3 nucleotide sequence: TGTGCCAGTAGTACAAGTTACAACTACGAGCAGTACTTC.

The chain carries TRBV19 and TRBJ1-2; TRBD1 is a possible D gene (5 bases). CDR3 length: 14 residues. The germline V gene encodes CDR1 LNHDA and CDR2 SQIVND (reference sequence). V gave up 5 bases and J gave up 5 bases, with 15 bases separating them. DNA for the CDR3: TGTGCCAGTAGTCCGCACCGGGACTTATATGGCTACACCTTC. Translation gives CASSPHRDLYGYTF.

V and J are TRBV4-1 and TRBJ1-2; 7 positions match TRBD1. This CDR3 has 17 residues. Germline V CDR1 and CDR2: MGHRA, YSYEKL. Trimming took 2 bases from V and 7 from J; bases not matched to a gene: 16. The CDR3 sequence: CASSQPRTGDLKGGYTF. The DNA for the CDR3 is TGCGCCAGCAGCCAACCCAGGACAGGCGACCTGAAGGGTGGCTACACCTTC.

This chain joins TRBV11-2 and TRBJ1-5; D not certain. The V gene's germline CDR1 is SGHAT and CDR2 FQNNGV. The CDR3 totals 14 residues. Trimming cost V 0 bases and J 5 bases, with 8 bases left between them. The CDR3 nucleotides are TGTGCCAGCAGCTTAGAACCCCAGGATCAGCCCCAGCATTTT. Translated, it gives CASSLEPQDQPQHF.

This rearrangement joins TRBV30 to TRBJ2-1, with a tentative D call TRBD1 (6 bases). This CDR3 is built from 13 residues. Germline loops: CDR1 GTSNPN, CDR2 SVGIG (reference sequence). The V end was cut by 4 bases, the J end by 10 bases, with 17 bases between. The CDR3 sequence is CAWTGTSFGEQFF. The CDR3 nucleotides read TGTGCCTGGACCGGGACATCTTTCGGAGAGCAGTTCTTC.

The chain combines TRBV27 with TRBJ2-7, with 11 bases that match TRBD1. The germline gives CDR1 MNHEY, CDR2 SMNVEV (reference sequence). This CDR3 spans 15 amino acids. Unmatched junction bases numbered 6, after V lost 5 bases and J lost 3 bases. This CDR3 is CASSEGTGGRYEQYF. CDR3 coding DNA: TGTGCCAGCAGTGAGGGGACAGGGGGACGCTACGAGCAGTACTTC.

The chain combines TRBV27 with TRBJ1-3; D unclear. Germline V gene data show CDR1 as MNHEY and CDR2 as SMNVEV (reference sequence). V lost 5 bases, J lost 3 bases, and 8 bases lay in between. This CDR3 has 13 amino acids. CDR3 loop: CASSPTYGNTIYF. The CDR3 nucleotides read TGTGCCAGCAGTCCCACTTATGGAAACACCATATATTTT.

This clone was seen a handful of times. J is TRBJ2-7 and V is TRBV6-6, with 9 bases lining up with TRBD1. Germline lookup yields CDR1 MNHNY and CDR2 SVGAGI (reference sequence). Germline trimming cut 6 bases from V and 4 bases from J; bases unmatched to any gene: 7. There are 14 residues in the CDR3. CDR3 DNA sequence: TGTGCCAGCAGAGACCGCGGGACAGGGTACGAGCAGTACTTC. It is translated as CASRDRGTGYEQYF.

The chain uses TRBV27 and TRBJ2-7; weak D call: TRBD1 (6 bases). The ends were cut back, 2 bases at V and 5 bases at J, with 10 bases in the middle. This CDR3 has 13 residues. Per germline, CDR1 MNHEY and CDR2 SMNVEV (reference sequence). The CDR3 sequence is CASSLMTGNEQYF. CDR3 bases: TGTGCCAGCAGTTTAATGACAGGTAACGAGCAGTACTTC.

J is TRBJ2-5 and V is TRBV6-1, with TRBD1 identical over 7 bases. Germline V gives CDR1 MNHNS, CDR2 SASEGT. This CDR3 has 12 residues. V shed 4 bases and J 11 bases; nucleotides not matched to a gene: 7. The DNA for the CDR3 is TGTGCCAGCAGTGTGGGGACAGCTCGACAGTACTTC. The encoded protein is CASSVGTARQYF.

V is TRBV7-2 and J is TRBJ1-1, with D unresolved. Germline V gene lookup returns CDR1 SGHTA and CDR2 FQGNSA. V lost 1 base and J lost 3, with 9 bases in between. The CDR3 length is 14 residues. CDR3 DNA sequence: TGTGCCAGCAGCTTAGGCTCGGGTTACACTGAAGCTTTCTTT. Translating gives CASSLGSGYTEAFF.

V and J are TRBV4-2 and TRBJ1-5, with TRBD1 matching 7 bases. The J segment lost 4 bases and the V segment lost 0 bases, leaving 3 bases of the junction unmatched. CDR1 is LGHNA and CDR2 is YNFKEQ in the germline V gene. This CDR3 has 15 amino acids. CDR3 amino acids: CASSQEGQRNQPQHF. The CDR3 bases are TGTGCCAGCAGCCAAGAGGGACAGAGAAATCAGCCCCAGCATTTT.